This TCR beta chain came from a study of cytomegalovirus exposure and HLA in healthy donors. Findings of the study overall: Usually a TCR sequence was rare, but some public TCRs were found in many donors.

A remark on this clone: Its antigen is still unknown.

The PCR ran on 60 Vbeta and 13 Jbeta primers. Clones were read by immunoSEQ multiplex PCR, and TCRdb kept only the in-frame ones, dropping some. There are 150,000 to 200,000 clones in the sample, with about 0.81% held by the top ten. V was trimmed by 0 bases and J by 4 bases, leaving 16 bases between them. The CDR3 runs 16 residues. The germline CDR1 and CDR2 sequences are SGHNT and YYREEE (reference sequence). The chain joins TRBV5-4 to TRBJ2-5; no firm D call. Material for sequencing was PBMCs. The clonotype originates from a young woman in good health and CMV-seropositive. CDR3 amino acids: CASSLDEAASRETQYF. Written as DNA, the CDR3 is TGTGCCAGCAGCTTGGATGAGGCAGCCTCCAGAGAGACCCAGTACTTC. The full variable domain, in which reference TRBV5-4 and TRBJ2-5 provide the parts outside the CDR3, is ETGVTQSPTHLIKTRGQQVTLRCSSQSGHNTVSWYQQALGQGPQFIFQYYREEENGRGNFPPRFSGLQFPNYSSELNVNALELDDSALYLCASSLDEAASRETQYFGPGTRLLVL.